These 21 T cell receptor beta chains originate from one sample sequenced in a study of shared clonotypes between healthy human individuals. Assay: immunoSEQ multiplex PCR; the TCRdb copy retains only in-frame clones and omits some. Among roughly 2.2 million clones listed, approximately 90% were seen once. Sequenced: naive CD4+ T cells from PBMCs. As for subset: CD45RA+ positively selected. Every receptor here comes from a man aged 18 to 30 in good health. Some clones in this sample may be carry-over from other donors' samples.

Notes on this clone: Other DNA variants within this sample encode the same CDR3. The gene calls are TRBV28 and TRBJ2-7; 7 bases are shared with TRBD2. The CDR3 contains 12 residues. Germline V gene data show CDR1 as MDHEN and CDR2 as SYDVKM. V lost 6 bases, J lost 6 bases, and 5 bases stayed unmatched. The CDR3 protein is CASRNWGGEQYF. In DNA form, the CDR3 reads TGTGCCAGCAGAAATTGGGGGGGCGAGCAGTACTTC.

V is TRBV7-3 and J is TRBJ2-5; TRBD2 is a possible D gene (5 bases). This CDR3 has 15 residues. Germline-derived CDR1 and CDR2 are SGHTA and FQGTGA. The V end lost 5 bases, the J end lost 3 bases, and 16 bases lay between the germline ends. In DNA, the CDR3 is TGTGCCAGCAGCCCCAGCGGAGGTCGCAAAGAGACCCAGTACTTC. It specifies CASSPSGGRKETQYF.

This chain links TRBV19 with TRBJ1-4; D call uncertain. From germline, CDR1 is LNHDA and CDR2 SQIVND (reference sequence). The ends were cut back, 6 bases at V and 0 bases at J, with 8 bases in the middle. The CDR3 covers 14 residues. CDR3 loop: CASRQIATNEKLFF. In DNA, the CDR3 is TGTGCCAGTAGGCAGATTGCAACTAATGAAAAACTGTTTTTT.

This clone was observed once. The chain has TRBV29-1 and TRBJ1-1; D gene unclear. This CDR3 has 11 amino acids. Trimming cost V 7 bases and J 6 bases, with 12 bases left between them. Germline CDR1 SQVTM, CDR2 ANQGSEA. Written as DNA, the CDR3 is TGCAGCGCCAACTCTGTCCCTGAAGCTTTCTTT. Protein sequence: CSANSVPEAFF.

This sequence joins TRBV4-1 and TRBJ2-3, with 7 bases aligning to TRBD2. This CDR3 has 15 amino acids. Losses at the gene ends were 1 base for V and 4 bases for J; bases not matched to a gene: 5. Germline assignment: CDR1 MGHRA and CDR2 YSYEKL. In nucleotides, the CDR3 is TGCGCCAGCAGCCAAGTTCAACTAGCGCCAGATACGCAGTATTTT. This translates into CASSQVQLAPDTQYF.

The rearrangement links TRBV5-5 to TRBJ2-7; D call uncertain. Germline V CDR1 and CDR2: SGHKS, YYEKEE (reference sequence). V was pared by 4 bases and J by 10 bases, with 15 bases between. The CDR3 is made up of 12 amino acids. The CDR3 coding sequence is TGTGCCAGCAGCGCCGCAGCTCGGCAACAGTACTTC. Amino acids: CASSAAARQQYF.

The chain has TRBV29-1 and TRBJ2-4; D uncertain. Per germline, CDR1 SQVTM and CDR2 ANQGSEA. Deletions cut 2 bases from V and 3 bases from J, with 5 bases between. CDR3 length: 12 residues. The CDR3 DNA reads TGCAGCGTTGAAACCGACAAAAACATTCAGTACTTC. This gives the protein CSVETDKNIQYF. Combining the CDR3 with reference TRBV29-1 and TRBJ2-4 gives the whole variable domain SAVISQKPSRDICQRGTSLTIQCQVDSQVTMMFWYRQQPGQSLTLIATANQGSEATYESGFVIDKFPISRPNLTFSTLTVSNMSPEDSSIYLCSVETDKNIQYFGAGTRLSVL.

This chain connects TRBV2 to TRBJ2-7; TRBD2 matches at 10 bases. The CDR3 spans 16 residues. Looked up from germline, CDR1 is SNHLY and CDR2 is FYNNEI. V lost 7 bases to trimming and J lost 0 bases; unmatched junction nucleotides: 9. The CDR3 loop is CASTKGLAHSSYEQYF. The CDR3 region has the DNA TGTGCCAGCACCAAGGGACTAGCGCATAGCTCCTACGAGCAGTACTTC.

For this clone: At the DNA level, this CDR3 is encoded by other sequences in the same sample as well. V is TRBV7-2 and J is TRBJ2-7, with TRBD2 matching over 12 bases. This CDR3 is built from 15 residues. After removal of 4 bases from V and 2 bases from J, the junction contained 3 bases not matched to a gene. The V gene's germline CDR1 is SGHTA and CDR2 FQGNSA. The DNA for the CDR3 is TGTGCCAGCAGCTCCCGACTAGCGGGAGCCTACGAGCAGTACTTC. This gives the protein CASSSRLAGAYEQYF.

The chain is built from TRBV7-8 and TRBJ2-5, with TRBD2 matching 9 bases. The CDR3 sequence is 17 residues long. V lost 5 bases to trimming and J lost 7 bases; unmatched junction nucleotides: 17. The germline V gene has CDR1 SGHVS and CDR2 FQNEAQ. The CDR3 sequence: CASSRGEAGGPGGTQYF. The CDR3 coding sequence is TGTGCCAGCAGCCGGGGGGAGGCGGGAGGGCCAGGTGGGACCCAGTACTTC.

This clone occurred once. The chain is built from TRBV30 and TRBJ1-6, with D perhaps TRBD1 (5 bases). Trimming left V 0 bases short and J 0 bases short, with 15 bases between. The CDR3 extends over 18 amino acids. Germline V gene data show CDR1 as GTSNPN and CDR2 as SVGIG (reference sequence). CDR3 nucleotides: TGTGCCTGGAGTGTAAGCGGAAGGGGAGGCTCCTATAATTCACCCCTCCACTTT. It encodes CAWSVSGRGGSYNSPLHF. Combining the CDR3 with reference TRBV30 and TRBJ1-6 gives the whole variable domain SQTIHQWPATLVQPVGSPLSLECTVEGTSNPNLYWYRQAAGRGLQLLFYSVGIGQISSEVPQNLSASRPQDRQFILSSKKLLLSDSGFYLCAWSVSGRGGSYNSPLHFGNGTRLTVT.

V and J are TRBV20-1 and TRBJ2-5; D is undetermined. Germline V gene data show CDR1 as DFQATT and CDR2 as SNEGSKA (reference sequence). The CDR3 sequence is 11 residues long. DNA for the CDR3: TGCAGCCTACAAAAGCAAGAGACCCAGTACTTC. It yields the protein CSLQKQETQYF.

The rearrangement uses TRBV11-2 and TRBJ2-3; 10 bases are shared with TRBD1. V shed 5 bases and J 3 bases; nucleotides not matched to a gene: 2. The CDR3 covers 14 residues. The V gene's germline CDR1 is SGHAT and CDR2 FQNNGV. CDR3 sequence: CASSRDRGTDTQYF. CDR3 bases: TGTGCCAGCAGCCGGGACAGGGGAACAGATACGCAGTATTTT.

This rearrangement joins TRBV2 to TRBJ1-2; the match to TRBD1 covers 7 bases. Germline CDR1 is SNHLY and CDR2 is FYNNEI. J gave up 5 bases and V 9 bases, and 12 bases lay outside the gene matches. The CDR3 extends over 14 amino acids. The CDR3: CASQRDSQLYGYTF. CDR3 coding DNA: TGTGCCAGTCAGCGGGACAGCCAGCTGTATGGCTACACCTTC.

The chain employs TRBV6-6 and TRBJ1-3, with TRBD1 identical over 7 bases. With 6 bases clipped from V and 4 bases from J, the junction kept 12 bases outside the gene matches. Germline-derived CDR1 and CDR2 are MNHNY and SVGAGI (reference sequence). This CDR3 region has 16 residues. The CDR3 coding sequence is TGTGCCAGCAGCCAAGCAGGGGGAGCAGCGGGAAACACCATATATTTT. Translating it yields CASSQAGGAAGNTIYF.

As to this clone: Other DNA sequences in this specimen translate into the identical CDR3. The chain is built from TRBV15 and TRBJ2-2, with unresolved D. The V gene lost 0 bases and the J gene lost 0 bases, with 5 bases spanning the gap. In germline, CDR1 is LNHNV, CDR2 YYDKDF (reference sequence). This CDR3 spans 15 amino acids. The CDR3 sequence: CATSRDLTNTGELFF. DNA for the CDR3: TGTGCCACCAGCAGAGACCTTACGAACACCGGGGAGCTGTTTTTT.

The CDR3 coding sequence is TGTGCCAGTTCCGAGCGGGAGTGGTTCCAGGAGACCCAGTACTTC. As protein: CASSEREWFQETQYF. The genes are TRBV19 and TRBJ2-5, with TRBD2 identical over 8 bases. Per germline, CDR1 LNHDA and CDR2 SQIVND (reference sequence). V gave up 8 bases and J gave up 5 bases; unmatched junction bases: 13. The CDR3 spans 15 residues.

The chain couples TRBV29-1 to TRBJ2-3; 11 nucleotides agree with TRBD2. V trimming: 8 bases; J trimming: 6 bases; junction bases outside the gene matches: 4. The CDR3 loop spans 12 amino acids. Germline V gene data show CDR1 as SQVTM and CDR2 as ANQGSEA. The CDR3 region has the DNA TGCAGCTACACTAGCGGGAGTGATACGCAGTATTTT. Protein sequence: CSYTSGSDTQYF.

On this clone itself: Other DNA sequences of this sample code for an identical CDR3. The chain is built from TRBV2 and TRBJ1-5, with D unclear. V gave up 6 bases and J gave up 0 bases, with 6 bases separating them. Germline loops: CDR1 SNHLY, CDR2 FYNNEI. The CDR3 is 13 amino acids. CDR3 amino acids: CASSRDSNQPQHF. The CDR3 DNA reads as TGTGCCAGCAGCCGAGATAGCAATCAGCCCCAGCATTTT.

This clone was observed a handful of times. The rearrangement joins TRBV15 to TRBJ2-5; 8 bases map to TRBD1. The length of the CDR3 is 16 residues. The V gene end was trimmed by 1 base and the J gene end by 4 bases; junction bases not matched to a gene: 8. Germline V gene data show CDR1 as LNHNV and CDR2 as YYDKDF (reference sequence). The CDR3 nucleotides read TGTGCCACCAGCAGAGGACGCACAGGGGGTTCAGAGACCCAGTACTTC. Translating it yields CATSRGRTGGSETQYF.

This rearrangement joins TRBV7-9 to TRBJ1-1; 10 bases are a match to TRBD1. With 5 bases clipped from V and 5 bases from J, the junction kept 5 bases outside the gene matches. CDR1 and CDR2 (germline): SEHNR, FQNEAQ (reference sequence). The CDR3 contains 14 residues. The CDR3 sequence: CASSRGQGGTEAFF. The CDR3 nucleotides read TGTGCCAGCAGCCGAGGACAGGGGGGGACTGAAGCTTTCTTT.